Below, 17 T cell receptor beta chains from the same sample are listed, as sequenced in a study of PD-1 blockade in mismatch repair-deficient tumors. TCRdb's copy holds only in-frame clones and misses some; the assay was immunoSEQ multiplex PCR. The repertoire has about 100,000 clones, 82% of them found once; the top ten carry approximately 6.5%. Specimen: peripheral blood, collected about 36 weeks after starting pembrolizumab. The receptor source for this set is an adult with mismatch repair-deficient cancer.

The genes are TRBV4-2 and TRBJ1-3; D is unclear. CDR1 is LGHNA and CDR2 is YNFKEQ in the germline V gene. The CDR3 extends over 17 amino acids. V lost 6 bases, J lost 0 bases, and 18 bases lay in between. The CDR3 here is CASSPPQGTGSGNTIYF. Written as DNA, the CDR3 is TGTGCCAGCAGTCCACCACAAGGAACTGGCTCTGGAAACACCATATATTTT.

The rearrangement links TRBV6-1 to TRBJ2-1; the D gene is possibly TRBD2 (6 bases). Germline values: CDR1 MNHNS, CDR2 SASEGT. The CDR3 has 17 residues. Trimming stripped 2 bases from V and 0 bases from J, with 14 bases between. CDR3 loop: CASSERRGPSSYNEQFF. The CDR3 nucleotides read TGTGCCAGCAGTGAACGGCGGGGCCCCAGCTCCTACAATGAGCAGTTCTTC.

This rearrangement joins TRBV6-1 to TRBJ2-4; 7 bases align to TRBD1. The length of the CDR3 is 13 residues. Unmatched junction bases numbered 10, after V lost 10 bases and J lost 7 bases. Germline CDR1 and CDR2: MNHNS and SASEGT. The chain's CDR3 is CATGNRGSNIQYF. The CDR3 DNA sequence: TGTGCCACCGGGAACAGGGGATCGAACATTCAGTACTTC.

This chain links TRBV4-1 with TRBJ2-3, with 7 bases fitting TRBD1. This CDR3 is built from 16 residues. The trim removed 9 bases at V and 2 bases at J, leaving 14 bases unmatched. Germline V lookup: CDR1 MGHRA, CDR2 YSYEKL. For the CDR3, the DNA is TGCGCCAGTCAACCACAGGGGCCGATCCCCACAGATACGCAGTATTTT. It translates to CASQPQGPIPTDTQYF.

This chain joins TRBV27 and TRBJ1-5; D is perhaps TRBD1 (6 bases). Germline CDR1 reads MNHEY; CDR2 reads SMNVEV (reference sequence). This CDR3 comprises 14 residues. Trimming left V 3 bases short and J 7 bases short, with 13 bases between. The chain's CDR3 is CASSFGLQGQPQHF. The CDR3 bases are TGTGCCAGCAGTTTCGGACTGCAGGGGCAGCCCCAGCATTTT.

This chain uses TRBV6-4 with TRBJ2-3; 7 bases match TRBD1. The V segment lost 2 bases and the J segment 4 bases; nucleotides outside the gene matches: 3. The CDR3 has 14 amino acids. The germline gives CDR1 MRHNA, CDR2 SNTAGT. The CDR3, as DNA: TGTGCCAGCAGTGACACTGACAGGGCAGATACGCAGTATTTT. Its translation is CASSDTDRADTQYF.

J is TRBJ1-5 and V is TRBV5-5; 10 bases are shared with TRBD1. With 3 bases clipped from V and 0 bases from J, the junction kept 6 bases outside the gene matches. The germline gives CDR1 SGHKS, CDR2 YYEKEE (reference sequence). CDR3 size: 17 residues. CDR3 in amino acids: CASSSGQGYPSNQPQHF. The CDR3 coding sequence is TGTGCCAGCAGCTCGGGACAGGGGTACCCTAGCAATCAGCCCCAGCATTTT. The entire variable domain, with the rest obtained from reference TRBV5-5 and TRBJ1-5, is as follows: DAGVTQSPTHLIKTRGQQVTLRCSPISGHKSVSWYQQVLGQGPQFIFQYYEKEERGRGNFPDRFSARQFPNYSSELNVNALLLGDSALYLCASSSGQGYPSNQPQHFGDGTRLSIL.

The chain carries TRBV4-3 and TRBJ2-3, with D hard to call. The CDR3 has 15 residues. V was pared by 1 base and J by 3 bases, with 11 bases between. The V gene's germline CDR1 is LGHNA and CDR2 YSLEER. The CDR3 DNA follows: TGCGCCAGCAGCCAAGGGCGGCGGAGTACAGATACGCAGTATTTT. This translates into CASSQGRRSTDTQYF.

The chain joins TRBV5-1 to TRBJ2-3; 10 bases map to TRBD2. This CDR3 has 17 residues. Germline assignment: CDR1 SGHRS and CDR2 YFSETQ. The junction had 11 bases not matched to a gene; V was cut back by 4 bases and J by 3 bases. The CDR3 region is CASSHFPSSGRTDTQYF. In DNA, the CDR3 is TGCGCCAGCAGCCATTTCCCGTCTAGCGGGAGAACAGATACGCAGTATTTT.

This chain links TRBV6-1 with TRBJ2-5; TRBD2 matches 7 bases. Germline V gene data show CDR1 as MNHNS and CDR2 as SASEGT. V was clipped by 10 bases and J by 5 bases; unmatched bases: 13. The CDR3 extends over 14 amino acids. The CDR3 coding sequence is TGTGCCACCACTGATCGGGGGGTGAGGGAGACCCAGTACTTC. This gives the protein CATTDRGVRETQYF.

This clone was recorded once. J is TRBJ1-2 and V is TRBV6-6; TRBD1 matches at 7 bases. The CDR3 is 13 residues long. Trimming took 2 bases from V and 8 from J; bases not matched to a gene: 5. Germline values: CDR1 MNHNY, CDR2 SVGAGI (reference sequence). Written as DNA, the CDR3 is TGTGCCAGCAGTTACATCGACAGGGACGGCTACACCTTC. Residues: CASSYIDRDGYTF.

The gene calls are TRBV7-9 and TRBJ2-6; D gene uncertain. Germline V gene data show CDR1 as SEHNR and CDR2 as FQNEAQ (reference sequence). Trimming removed 2 bases from V and 0 bases from J, with 8 bases in between. There are 16 residues in the CDR3. In nucleotides, the CDR3 is TGTGCCAGCAGCTTATCCCGCCACTCTGGGGCCAACGTCCTGACTTTC. Amino acids: CASSLSRHSGANVLTF.

The chain recombines TRBV7-2 with TRBJ1-1; weak D call: TRBD1 (6 bases). The CDR3 sequence is 14 residues long. From germline, CDR1 is SGHTA and CDR2 FQGNSA. Trimming shortened V by 1 base and J by 3 bases, and 9 bases separated the two germline ends. This CDR3 reads CASSLESGDTEAFF. Written as DNA, the CDR3 is TGTGCCAGCAGCTTAGAATCAGGGGACACTGAAGCTTTCTTT.

The V and J genes are TRBV4-1 and TRBJ1-1; D is ambiguous. Germline loops: CDR1 MGHRA, CDR2 YSYEKL. The germline V and J ends were trimmed by 0 bases and 5 bases, with 16 bases remaining between them. The CDR3 consists of 16 residues. The CDR3 DNA reads as TGCGCCAGCAGCCAAGATTCGGGCAGCCTGAGGACTGAAGCTTTCTTT. It is translated as CASSQDSGSLRTEAFF.

The CDR3 is CASSLELSEAFF. CDR3 sequence (DNA): TGTGCCAGCAGCTTAGAATTGAGTGAAGCTTTCTTT. The genes are TRBV7-9 and TRBJ1-1; D remains unclear. Germline CDR1 and CDR2: SEHNR and FQNEAQ (reference sequence). The CDR3 is 12 residues long. V lost 1 base, J lost 7 bases, and 7 bases lay in between.

V is TRBV27 and J is TRBJ2-1, with 7 bases that match TRBD1. The V gene's germline CDR1 is MNHEY and CDR2 SMNVEV (reference sequence). Losses at the gene ends were 8 bases for V and 0 bases for J; bases not matched to a gene: 7. This CDR3 is 15 amino acids long. The CDR3 protein is CASYTRQGSYNEQFF. The CDR3 DNA reads as TGTGCCAGCTACACTAGACAGGGCTCCTACAATGAGCAGTTCTTC.

The chain carries TRBV6-5 and TRBJ1-4, with a tentative D call TRBD1 (6 bases). The CDR3 extends over 13 amino acids. The V and J ends lost 6 bases and 6 bases respectively, with 11 bases between them. Germline values: CDR1 MNHEY, CDR2 SVGAGI. The CDR3 loop is CASRSGADEKLFF. CDR3 coding DNA: TGTGCCAGCAGGTCGGGGGCAGATGAAAAACTGTTTTTT.